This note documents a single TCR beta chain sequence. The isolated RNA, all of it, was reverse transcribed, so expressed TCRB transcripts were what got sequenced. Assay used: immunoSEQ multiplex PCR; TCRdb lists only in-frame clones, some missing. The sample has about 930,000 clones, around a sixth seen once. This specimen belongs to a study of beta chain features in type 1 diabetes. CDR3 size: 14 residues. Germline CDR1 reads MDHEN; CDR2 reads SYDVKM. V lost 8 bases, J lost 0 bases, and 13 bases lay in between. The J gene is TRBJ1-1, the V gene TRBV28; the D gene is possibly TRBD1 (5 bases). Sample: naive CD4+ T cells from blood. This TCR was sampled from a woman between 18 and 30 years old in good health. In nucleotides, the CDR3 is TGTGCCAGCCGGGGACTGTACATGAACACTGAAGCTTTCTTT. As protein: CASRGLYMNTEAFF.